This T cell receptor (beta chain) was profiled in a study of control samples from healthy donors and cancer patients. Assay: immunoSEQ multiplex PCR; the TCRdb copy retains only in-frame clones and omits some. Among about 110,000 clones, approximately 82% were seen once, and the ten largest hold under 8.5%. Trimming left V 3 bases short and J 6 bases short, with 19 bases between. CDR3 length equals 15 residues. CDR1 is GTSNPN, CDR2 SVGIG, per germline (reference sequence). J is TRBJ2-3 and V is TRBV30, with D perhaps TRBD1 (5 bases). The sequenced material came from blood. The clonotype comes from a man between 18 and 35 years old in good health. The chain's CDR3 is CAWRRGLFFGDTQYF. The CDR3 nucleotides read TGTGCCTGGAGAAGGGGATTGTTTTTCGGGGATACGCAGTATTTT.